This TCR beta chain was profiled in a study of blood T cell repertoires in COVID-19. Study as a whole: Specimens from acute and convalescent COVID-19 originated in the United States, Italy and Spain. T cells, B-cell-depleted T cells, or PBMCs supplied cDNA or gDNA.

This CDR3 is built from 15 residues. With 0 bases clipped from V and 4 bases from J, the junction kept 7 bases outside the gene matches. CDR1 and CDR2 (germline): SGHKS, YYEKEE (reference sequence). Authors' data handling: Amplified reference gene primers provided the basis for estimating nucleated cell counts. Here immunoSEQ multiplex PCR was the method, and the copy in TCRdb shows in-frame clones only, minus some. V, J and clone size reflect that table, while D and trimming were determined from the DNA. Of some 110,000 clones in the sample, around 81% were seen once. The chain combines TRBV5-5 with TRBJ2-7; 7 positions agree with TRBD1. The origin of this receptor is an elderly man with acute or convalescent COVID-19. The specimen sequenced was peripheral blood. Written as DNA, the CDR3 is TGTGCCAGCAGCTTGGGAGGGGGCTCCCATTACGAGCAGTACTTC. It encodes CASSLGGGSHYEQYF.